These 23 T cell receptor beta chains were all obtained from the same sample, sequenced in a study of cytomegalovirus exposure and HLA in healthy donors. The PCR made use of 60 Vbeta and 13 Jbeta primers. This table comes from immunoSEQ multiplex PCR, and its TCRdb copy is limited to in-frame clones, with some not included. In the table there are 75,000 to 95,000 clones, around three fifths of which are singletons. Material: PBMCs. The receptors derive from a woman aged 45-59 years in good health and CMV-seropositive.

This clone was found a few times. J is TRBJ1-5 and V is TRBV7-3; a weak D match, TRBD1 (5 bases). CDR1 is SGHTA and CDR2 is FQGTGA in the germline V gene. This CDR3 is 13 amino acids long. The V end lost 5 bases, the J end lost 4 bases, and 9 bases lay between the germline ends. CDR3 amino acids: CASSLDSNQPQHF. The CDR3, as DNA: TGTGCCAGCAGCCTTGACAGTAATCAGCCCCAGCATTTT.

The rearrangement uses TRBV5-6 and TRBJ2-7; TRBD1 matches 10 bases. This CDR3 has 14 amino acids. Germline V gene lookup returns CDR1 SGHDT and CDR2 YYEEEE. Trimming cost V 2 bases and J 4 bases; bases outside gene matches: 3. The CDR3 spells CASSFWDRGYEQYF. Here the CDR3 DNA reads TGTGCCAGCAGCTTCTGGGACAGGGGATACGAGCAGTACTTC.

This sequence joins TRBV28 and TRBJ2-7, with 9 bases identical to TRBD1. Germline V gene sequence: CDR1 MDHEN, CDR2 SYDVKM. CDR3 length: 16 amino acids. V shed 4 bases, J shed 0 bases, and the junction held 7 bases outside the gene matches. The CDR3 DNA sequence: TGTGCCAGCAGTTCCATAACAGGGGGCAACTCCTACGAGCAGTACTTC. This gives the protein CASSSITGGNSYEQYF.

The J gene is TRBJ2-7, the V gene TRBV29-1, with D perhaps TRBD2 (6 bases). Germline loops: CDR1 SQVTM, CDR2 ANQGSEA. The CDR3 consists of 13 residues. V lost 4 bases to trimming and J lost 6 bases, with 16 bases between them. CDR3 in DNA: TGCAGCGTTGCTGGAGGGCAGTACGGCGAGCAGTACTTC. The encoded protein is CSVAGGQYGEQYF.

The V and J genes are TRBV6-1 and TRBJ2-7, with D possibly being TRBD1 (6 bases). The CDR3 loop spans 15 amino acids. Germline V gives CDR1 MNHNS, CDR2 SASEGT. V was pared by 3 bases and J by 3 bases, with 15 bases between. This CDR3 reads CASSEWAGAGYEQYF. Written as DNA, the CDR3 is TGTGCCAGCAGTGAGTGGGCAGGGGCGGGCTACGAGCAGTACTTC.

This clone was counted between two and nine times. The rearrangement joins TRBV7-9 to TRBJ1-1, with D perhaps TRBD1 (5 bases). V was trimmed by 5 bases and J by 1 base, leaving 17 bases between them. Germline V gives CDR1 SEHNR, CDR2 FQNEAQ (reference sequence). The CDR3 contains 16 residues. CDR3 residues: CASSPPVQVANTEAFF. CDR3 nucleotides: TGTGCCAGCAGCCCACCCGTACAGGTTGCGAACACTGAAGCTTTCTTT. The full variable domain, rest sourced from reference TRBV7-9 and TRBJ1-1, is DTGVSQNPRHKITKRGQNVTFRCDPISEHNRLYWYRQTLGQGPEFLTYFQNEAQLEKSRLLSDRFSAERPKGSFSTLEIQRTEQGDSAMYLCASSPPVQVANTEAFFGQGTRLTVV.

This clone was counted ten times or more. This rearrangement joins TRBV6-1 to TRBJ1-1, with D maybe TRBD1 (6 bases). CDR1 and CDR2 from the germline V gene are MNHNS and SASEGT. The ends were cut back, 2 bases at V and 3 bases at J, with 16 bases in the middle. CDR3 size: 16 residues. Written as DNA, the CDR3 is TGTGCCAGCAGTGAACACAGGGTAGGGGTCTACACTGAAGCTTTCTTT. Protein product: CASSEHRVGVYTEAFF.

V and J are TRBV5-1 and TRBJ1-1; D is perhaps TRBD1 (5 bases). The germline V and J ends were trimmed by 0 bases and 5 bases, with 11 bases remaining between them. CDR1 and CDR2 from the germline V gene are SGHRS and YFSETQ. This CDR3 has 14 residues. The DNA for the CDR3 is TGCGCCAGCAGCTTGGAAACAGGTCGAACTGAAGCTTTCTTT. Its translation: CASSLETGRTEAFF. The full variable domain, with the rest looked up from reference TRBV5-1 and TRBJ1-1, is KAGVTQTPRYLIKTRGQQVTLSCSPISGHRSVSWYQQTPGQGLQFLFEYFSETQRNKGNFPGRFSGRQFSNSRSEMNVSTLELGDSALYLCASSLETGRTEAFFGQGTRLTVV.

The chain employs TRBV19 and TRBJ1-2, with a tentative D call TRBD1 (5 bases). The V end was cut by 1 base, the J end by 7 bases, with 10 bases between. The germline CDR1 and CDR2 sequences are LNHDA and SQIVND (reference sequence). The CDR3 covers 13 residues. Written as DNA, the CDR3 is TGTGCCAGTAGTATAGGGAGGGACGGTGGCTACACCTTC. Translated, it gives CASSIGRDGGYTF.

The chain is built from TRBV13 and TRBJ2-3; 9 bases align to TRBD2. CDR1 PRHDT and CDR2 FYEKMQ come from the germline V gene (reference sequence). The CDR3 has 18 amino acids. V lost 6 bases to trimming and J lost 0 bases; unmatched junction nucleotides: 13. The CDR3 DNA is TGTGCCAGCAGTCTAGGCATTGGACTAGCGACGAGCACAGATACGCAGTATTTT. It specifies CASSLGIGLATSTDTQYF.

The CDR3 DNA is TGTGCCAGCAGCTTAATTCGCATGGAGGGTATGAACACTGAAGCTTTCTTT. Translated, it gives CASSLIRMEGMNTEAFF. The V and J genes are TRBV7-9 and TRBJ1-1, with no clear D. CDR1 SEHNR and CDR2 FQNEAQ come from the germline V gene (reference sequence). The CDR3 runs to 17 residues. Trimming cost V 2 bases and J 0 bases, with 16 bases left between them.

V is TRBV5-1 and J is TRBJ2-2; possibly TRBD1 for D (6 bases). The CDR3 length is 15 residues. CDR1 and CDR2 from the germline V gene are SGHRS and YFSETQ. V shed 4 bases and J shed 9 bases, with 19 bases lying between them. The CDR3 reads CASSPQGAGPRELFF. CDR3 bases: TGCGCCAGCAGCCCACAGGGAGCCGGACCCAGGGAGCTGTTTTTT.

This clone was observed at least ten times. The sample carries other DNA sequences with the same CDR3. This chain joins TRBV28 and TRBJ1-1; a possible D gene is TRBD1 (6 bases). V lost 5 bases, J lost 5 bases, and 9 bases lay in between. Germline assignment: CDR1 MDHEN and CDR2 SYDVKM. This CDR3 region has 12 residues. The CDR3 is CASSPQGTEAFF. The CDR3, as DNA: TGTGCCAGCAGTCCCCAGGGGACTGAAGCTTTCTTT.

The table lists this clone with a count of one. The chain links TRBV4-2 to TRBJ2-7; 13 bases are a match to TRBD2. Germline V gives CDR1 LGHNA, CDR2 YNFKEQ. The CDR3 sequence is 15 residues long. Losses at the gene ends were 2 bases for V and 8 bases for J; bases not matched to a gene: 6. The CDR3 region has the DNA TGTGCCAGCAGCCAATCTACTAGCGGGGGGGACAAGCAGTACTTC. This translates into CASSQSTSGGDKQYF.

The chain has TRBV19 and TRBJ1-5, with 10 positions matching TRBD1. Unmatched junction bases numbered 11, after V lost 6 bases and J lost 6 bases. This CDR3 spans 16 amino acids. Germline V lookup: CDR1 LNHDA, CDR2 SQIVND (reference sequence). CDR3 sequence: CASSRYGTGVGQPQHF. The CDR3 bases are TGTGCCAGTAGCAGATACGGGACAGGGGTAGGTCAGCCCCAGCATTTT.

V and J are TRBV7-2 and TRBJ1-1, with D uncertain. This CDR3 comprises 14 residues. Germline CDR1 reads SGHTA; CDR2 reads FQGNSA. V gave up 0 bases and J gave up 1 base, with 6 bases separating them. The CDR3 sequence: CASSLALANTEAFF. The CDR3 nucleotides are TGTGCCAGCAGCTTAGCGCTGGCGAACACTGAAGCTTTCTTT.

The table lists this clone with a count of one. The chain couples TRBV7-9 to TRBJ2-7, with D perhaps matching TRBD1 (6 bases). Germline V gene lookup returns CDR1 SEHNR and CDR2 FQNEAQ (reference sequence). CDR3 length: 14 residues. Trimming shortened V by 5 bases and J by 1 base, and 12 bases separated the two germline ends. CDR3 protein: CASSVRQDSYEQYF. CDR3 coding DNA: TGTGCCAGCAGCGTACGACAGGATTCCTACGAGCAGTACTTC.

The chain links TRBV2 to TRBJ1-1; unclear D gene. This CDR3 contains 15 residues. Between the trimmed V and J ends, which lost 3 bases and 1 base, there was a span of 12 bases. Germline V gene sequence: CDR1 SNHLY, CDR2 FYNNEI. The CDR3: CASSERGGWNTEAFF. CDR3 bases: TGTGCCAGCAGTGAGCGGGGAGGGTGGAACACTGAAGCTTTCTTT.

The V gene is TRBV18, the J gene TRBJ2-2; 14 nucleotides agree with TRBD2. The J segment lost 2 bases and the V segment lost 8 bases, leaving 7 bases of the junction unmatched. The CDR3 is made up of 17 amino acids. CDR1 KGHSH and CDR2 LQKENI come from the germline V gene. The CDR3 DNA is TGTGCCAGCCGTGGACTAGCGGGGGGACCAAACACCGGGGAGCTGTTTTTT. Encoded protein: CASRGLAGGPNTGELFF.

The chain recombines TRBV7-2 with TRBJ2-7, with D tentatively TRBD2 (5 bases). CDR1 and CDR2 from the germline V gene are SGHTA and FQGNSA. The CDR3 has 13 amino acids. The ends were cut back, 6 bases at V and 3 bases at J, with 12 bases in the middle. The CDR3 bases are TGTGCCAGCAGGCTAGCACCCGTCTACGAGCAGTACTTC. Its translation: CASRLAPVYEQYF.

This chain links TRBV18 with TRBJ1-4, with 7 nucleotides matching TRBD1. This CDR3 spans 17 amino acids. Per germline, CDR1 KGHSH and CDR2 LQKENI. Losses at the gene ends were 3 bases for V and 8 bases for J; bases not matched to a gene: 15. The CDR3 reads CASSPPWETGSEEKLFF. In DNA form, the CDR3 reads TGTGCCAGCTCACCCCCTTGGGAGACAGGGTCGGAAGAAAAACTGTTTTTT.

The chain is built from TRBV2 and TRBJ2-3, with a possible D match to TRBD1 (6 bases). The germline CDR1 and CDR2 sequences are SNHLY and FYNNEI. The V gene lost 8 bases and the J gene lost 4 bases, with 19 bases spanning the gap. This CDR3 spans 15 amino acids. The CDR3, as DNA: TGTGCCAGCGTGGGGGCTCTCCTCATCCCAGATACGCAGTATTTT. Translation: CASVGALLIPDTQYF.

This chain's CDR3 is CASSLAAGATDTQYF. In nucleotides, the CDR3 is TGTGCCAGCAGCTTAGCGGCGGGGGCCACAGATACGCAGTATTTT. The V and J genes are TRBV7-8 and TRBJ2-3, with D tentatively TRBD2 (7 bases). Germline V lookup: CDR1 SGHVS, CDR2 FQNEAQ. This CDR3 region has 15 residues. V lost 0 bases and J lost 2, with 9 bases in between.